This entry features one T cell receptor beta chain sequence. The sample comes from a study of blood T cell repertoires in COVID-19. At the level of the study: Donors in the United States, Italy and Spain gave samples during acute or convalescent COVID-19.

Original handling: Cell counts per sample came from amplifying reference gene primers. Clones were sequenced by immunoSEQ multiplex PCR, and TCRdb holds only the in-frame ones, with some missing. That table gives V, J and clone size, and the DNA gave D and trimming. The sample consists of under 450,000 clones, around 83% of them appearing once. The V segment lost 0 bases and the J segment 0 bases; nucleotides outside the gene matches: 1. The CDR3 totals 16 residues. Germline V gives CDR1 LGHNA, CDR2 YNFKEQ. Clinical histories supplied by participants themselves formed the basis of cohort assignment. The J gene is TRBJ2-3, the V gene TRBV4-2, with TRBD2 matching over 9 bases. The material sequenced was PBMCs or T cells enriched from blood (not recorded which). The TCR was taken from a woman aged 45-59 years who had recovered from COVID-19. The CDR3 loop reads CASSQETSGSTDTQYF. In nucleotides, the CDR3 is TGTGCCAGCAGCCAAGAGACTAGCGGAAGCACAGATACGCAGTATTTT.